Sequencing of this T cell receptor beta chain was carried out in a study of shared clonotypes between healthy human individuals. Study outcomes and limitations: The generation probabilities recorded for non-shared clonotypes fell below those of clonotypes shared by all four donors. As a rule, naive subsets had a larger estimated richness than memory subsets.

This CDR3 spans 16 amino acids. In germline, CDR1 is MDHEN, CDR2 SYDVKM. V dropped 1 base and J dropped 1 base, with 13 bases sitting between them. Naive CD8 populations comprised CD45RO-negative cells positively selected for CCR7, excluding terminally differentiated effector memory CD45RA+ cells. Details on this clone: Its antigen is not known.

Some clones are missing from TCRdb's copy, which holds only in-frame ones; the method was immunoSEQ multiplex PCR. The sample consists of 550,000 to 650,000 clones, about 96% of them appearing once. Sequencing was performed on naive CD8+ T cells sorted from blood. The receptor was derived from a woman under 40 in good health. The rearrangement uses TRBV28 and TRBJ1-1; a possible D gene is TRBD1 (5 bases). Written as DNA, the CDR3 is TGTGCCAGCAGTTTATTATATGAGGGGAGGAACACTGAAGCTTTCTTT. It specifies CASSLLYEGRNTEAFF. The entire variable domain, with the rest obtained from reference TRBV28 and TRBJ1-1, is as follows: DVKVTQSSRYLVKRTGEKVFLECVQDMDHENMFWYRQDPGLGLRLIYFSYDVKMKEKGDIPEGYSVSREKKERFSLILESASTNQTSMYLCASSLLYEGRNTEAFFGQGTRLTVV.